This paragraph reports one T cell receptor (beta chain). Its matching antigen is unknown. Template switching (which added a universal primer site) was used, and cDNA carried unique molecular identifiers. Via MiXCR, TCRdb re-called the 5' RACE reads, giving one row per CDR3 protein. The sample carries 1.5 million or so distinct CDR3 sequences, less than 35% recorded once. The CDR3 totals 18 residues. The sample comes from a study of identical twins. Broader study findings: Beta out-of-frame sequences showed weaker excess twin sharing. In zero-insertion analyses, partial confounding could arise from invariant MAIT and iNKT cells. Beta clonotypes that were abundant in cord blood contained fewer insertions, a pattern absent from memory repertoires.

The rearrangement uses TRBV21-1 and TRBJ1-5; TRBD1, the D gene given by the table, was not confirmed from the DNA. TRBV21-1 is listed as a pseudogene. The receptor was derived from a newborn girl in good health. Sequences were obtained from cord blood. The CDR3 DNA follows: TGTGCCAGCAGCAAAATCCGGGACACAGGCGCGAGCAATCAGCCCCAGCATTTT. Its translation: CASSKIRDTGASNQPQHF.